This TCR beta chain was obtained from a study of blood T cell repertoires in COVID-19. With regard to this clone: An end of the junction differs from the germline gene, which may be a read error.

The data were produced by immunoSEQ multiplex PCR, yet TCRdb's version contains in-frame clones alone and is incomplete. The sample has tens of thousands of clones, more than 70% seen once. CDR1 and CDR2 from the germline V gene are SNHLY and FYNNEI. CDR3 length: 15 amino acids. The sample comprised peripheral blood. This sequence joins TRBV2 and TRBJ1-2; 9 bases are a match to TRBD1. This sequence was found in a woman aged 80 or older with acute or convalescent COVID-19. CDR3 loop: CASREGQGLNYGYTF. Written as DNA, the CDR3 is TGTGCCAGCAGGGAAGGACAGGGGCTTAACTATGGCTACACCTTC.